A selection of T cell receptor beta chains follows, all from one sample in a study of blood T cell repertoires in COVID-19. The method was immunoSEQ multiplex PCR; TCRdb's version includes in-frame clones alone and lacks a portion of them. Found here are under 300,000 clones, 70% to 90% of them singletons; the top ten hold under 2.5%. The sequencing input was PBMCs or T cells enriched from blood (not recorded which). The receptors here all came from a woman between 45 and 65 years old who had recovered from COVID-19. The CDR3 runs from the conserved cysteine through the conserved F or W. Fields, in order: V gene, J gene, clone size, D gene, CDR3 protein, CDR3 DNA. The D gene is left open where the match is weak. The size field is filled for only some rows; it gives once, few, many or a size class.

V gene: TRBV7-9; J gene: TRBJ2-1; clone size: NA; D gene: NA; CDR3 protein: CASSLAVANEQFF; CDR3 DNA: TGTGCCAGCAGCTTAGCCGTGGCTAATGAGCAGTTCTTC
V gene: TRBV6-5; J gene: TRBJ1-2; clone size: NA; D gene: NA; CDR3 protein: CASSAGTNYGYTF; CDR3 DNA: TGTGCCAGCAGCGCTGGGACAAACTATGGCTACACCTTC
V gene: TRBV7-9; J gene: TRBJ2-7; clone size: NA; D gene: TRBD2; CDR3 protein: CASNNPGGRSYEQYF; CDR3 DNA: TGTGCCAGCAACAACCCGGGAGGACGTTCCTACGAGCAGTACTTC
V gene: TRBV27; J gene: TRBJ2-5; clone size: NA; D gene: TRBD2; CDR3 protein: CASRTSGSKQETQYF; CDR3 DNA: TGTGCCAGCAGGACTAGCGGGAGTAAGCAAGAGACCCAGTACTTC
V gene: TRBV7-9; J gene: TRBJ2-1; clone size: few; D gene: NA; CDR3 protein: CASSLYEGGTFDEQFF; CDR3 DNA: TGTGCCAGCAGCTTATACGAGGGAGGGACATTCGATGAGCAGTTCTTC
V gene: TRBV27; J gene: TRBJ2-7; clone size: NA; D gene: NA; CDR3 protein: CASSPNSYEQYF; CDR3 DNA: TGTGCCAGCAGTCCCAACTCCTACGAGCAGTACTTC
V gene: TRBV2; J gene: TRBJ2-7; clone size: few; D gene: NA; CDR3 protein: CASSRGQAYEQYF; CDR3 DNA: TGTGCCAGCAGTAGGGGACAAGCATACGAGCAGTACTTC
V gene: TRBV5-4; J gene: TRBJ2-7; clone size: NA; D gene: TRBD2; CDR3 protein: CASSPSGSSSYEQYF; CDR3 DNA: TGTGCCAGCAGCCCTAGCGGGAGTAGCTCCTACGAGCAGTACTTC
V gene: TRBV4-1; J gene: TRBJ2-7; clone size: once; D gene: TRBD1; CDR3 protein: CASSQGDRVYEQYF; CDR3 DNA: TGCGCCAGCAGCCAAGGGGACAGGGTCTACGAGCAGTACTTC
V gene: TRBV6-4; J gene: TRBJ1-2; clone size: NA; D gene: NA; CDR3 protein: CASSDGPGLYGYTF; CDR3 DNA: TGTGCCAGCAGTGACGGGCCGGGACTCTATGGCTACACCTTC
V gene: TRBV11-2; J gene: TRBJ1-5; clone size: NA; D gene: NA; CDR3 protein: CASSFGLDSNQPQHF; CDR3 DNA: TGTGCCAGCAGCTTCGGACTGGATAGCAATCAGCCCCAGCATTTT
V gene: TRBV5-8; J gene: TRBJ2-1; clone size: NA; D gene: TRBD1; CDR3 protein: CASTPDRGHAEQFF; CDR3 DNA: TGTGCCAGCACCCCGGACAGGGGGCACGCTGAGCAGTTCTTC
V gene: TRBV5-4; J gene: TRBJ1-3; clone size: NA; D gene: NA; CDR3 protein: CASSLGGGTGNTIYF; CDR3 DNA: TGTGCCAGCAGCTTGGGCGGGGGAACTGGAAACACCATATATTTT
V gene: TRBV18; J gene: TRBJ1-5; clone size: NA; D gene: TRBD1; CDR3 protein: CASSPEGAQPQHF; CDR3 DNA: TGTGCCAGCTCACCCGAGGGGGCTCAGCCCCAGCATTTT
V gene: TRBV11-3; J gene: TRBJ1-3; clone size: NA; D gene: NA; CDR3 protein: CASSLTGSGNTIYF; CDR3 DNA: TGTGCCAGCAGCTTGACGGGAAGTGGAAACACCATATATTTT
V gene: TRBV7-9; J gene: TRBJ1-2; clone size: few; D gene: NA; CDR3 protein: CASSSRIRQVDNYGYTF; CDR3 DNA: TGTGCCAGCAGCTCCCGTATCCGACAAGTCGATAACTATGGCTACACCTTC
V gene: TRBV13; J gene: TRBJ2-5; clone size: NA; D gene: NA; CDR3 protein: CASSLAVRETQYF; CDR3 DNA: TGTGCCAGCAGTTTAGCGGTCCGGGAGACCCAGTACTTC
V gene: TRBV12-3/TRBV12-4; J gene: TRBJ2-7; clone size: NA; D gene: NA; CDR3 protein: CASSFGRYEQYF; CDR3 DNA: TGTGCCAGCAGTTTTGGGCGATACGAGCAGTACTTC
V gene: TRBV19; J gene: TRBJ1-2; clone size: NA; D gene: NA; CDR3 protein: CASTAGGNYGYTF; CDR3 DNA: TGTGCCAGTACCGCAGGAGGTAACTATGGCTACACCTTC
V gene: TRBV9; J gene: TRBJ2-4; clone size: NA; D gene: TRBD2; CDR3 protein: CASSVGVGEGNIQYF; CDR3 DNA: TGTGCCAGCAGCGTAGGGGTAGGGGAGGGAAACATTCAGTACTTC
V gene: TRBV28; J gene: TRBJ2-7; clone size: once; D gene: NA; CDR3 protein: CASSALVPPYEQYF; CDR3 DNA: TGTGCCAGCAGCGCGCTTGTCCCGCCCTACGAGCAGTACTTC
V gene: TRBV4-1; J gene: TRBJ1-4; clone size: NA; D gene: NA; CDR3 protein: CASSQVAGGTNEKLFF; CDR3 DNA: TGCGCCAGCAGCCAAGTCGCCGGGGGAACTAATGAAAAACTGTTTTTT
V gene: TRBV29-1; J gene: TRBJ2-5; clone size: NA; D gene: NA; CDR3 protein: CSVATETQETQYF; CDR3 DNA: TGCAGCGTTGCGACGGAGACTCAAGAGACCCAGTACTTC
V gene: TRBV5-1; J gene: TRBJ1-2; clone size: NA; D gene: NA; CDR3 protein: CASSSAATRGYTF; CDR3 DNA: TGCGCCAGCAGCTCAGCGGCGACGAGAGGCTACACCTTC
V gene: TRBV28; J gene: TRBJ1-2; clone size: NA; D gene: TRBD1; CDR3 protein: CASSLSDRSYGYTF; CDR3 DNA: TGTGCCAGCAGTTTATCGGACAGGTCCTATGGCTACACCTTC
V gene: TRBV7-8; J gene: TRBJ1-6; clone size: once; D gene: NA; CDR3 protein: CASSLAGDRASPLHF; CDR3 DNA: TGTGCCAGCAGCTTAGCAGGGGATAGGGCATCACCCCTCCACTTT
V gene: TRBV5-1; J gene: TRBJ2-5; clone size: NA; D gene: NA; CDR3 protein: CASSLRGSALGETQYF; CDR3 DNA: TGCGCCAGCAGCTTGAGAGGCAGCGCTCTCGGAGAGACCCAGTACTTC
V gene: TRBV28; J gene: TRBJ2-1; clone size: NA; D gene: TRBD2; CDR3 protein: CASSLPRGNEQFF; CDR3 DNA: TGTGCCAGCAGTTTGCCGCGGGGGAATGAGCAGTTCTTC
V gene: TRBV27; J gene: TRBJ2-7; clone size: NA; D gene: TRBD2; CDR3 protein: CASSLPTTSGRGEQYF; CDR3 DNA: TGTGCCAGCAGTTTACCCACGACTAGCGGGAGGGGAGAGCAGTACTTC
V gene: TRBV7-9; J gene: TRBJ2-7; clone size: NA; D gene: NA; CDR3 protein: CASSLVGGGSEQYF; CDR3 DNA: TGTGCCAGCAGCTTAGTGGGTGGGGGGTCCGAGCAGTACTTC
V gene: TRBV13; J gene: TRBJ2-5; clone size: NA; D gene: TRBD2; CDR3 protein: CASSLGLTSGGETQYF; CDR3 DNA: TGTGCCAGCAGCTTAGGCCTGACTAGCGGAGGGGAGACCCAGTACTTC
V gene: TRBV27; J gene: TRBJ2-3; clone size: NA; D gene: NA; CDR3 protein: CASSTRTSTDTQYF; CDR3 DNA: TGTGCCAGCAGTACACGGACTAGCACAGATACGCAGTATTTT
V gene: TRBV20-1; J gene: TRBJ2-5; clone size: once; D gene: TRBD1; CDR3 protein: CSASSPVQGETQYF; CDR3 DNA: TGCAGTGCTAGTTCCCCGGTACAGGGGGAGACCCAGTACTTC
V gene: TRBV5-1; J gene: TRBJ2-6; clone size: NA; D gene: TRBD1; CDR3 protein: CASSPTGGGANVLTF; CDR3 DNA: TGCGCCAGCAGCCCGACAGGGGGTGGGGCCAACGTCCTGACTTTC
V gene: TRBV28; J gene: TRBJ1-1; clone size: NA; D gene: TRBD1; CDR3 protein: CASSLPGQVRNTEAFF; CDR3 DNA: TGTGCCAGCAGTTTGCCGGGACAGGTTAGAAACACTGAAGCTTTCTTT
V gene: TRBV5-1; J gene: TRBJ2-7; clone size: NA; D gene: TRBD1; CDR3 protein: CASSSSGQTYEQYF; CDR3 DNA: TGCGCCAGCAGCTCGTCGGGACAGACCTACGAGCAGTACTTC
V gene: TRBV28; J gene: TRBJ1-2; clone size: NA; D gene: NA; CDR3 protein: CASSIGQIYGYTF; CDR3 DNA: TGTGCCAGCAGTATCGGACAGATCTATGGCTACACCTTC
V gene: TRBV5-1; J gene: TRBJ2-3; clone size: NA; D gene: NA; CDR3 protein: CASSLTGFVDTQYF; CDR3 DNA: TGCGCCAGCAGCTTAACAGGGTTTGTAGATACGCAGTATTTT
V gene: TRBV15; J gene: TRBJ2-1; clone size: NA; D gene: TRBD2; CDR3 protein: CATSGPTSGSYNEQFF; CDR3 DNA: TGTGCCACCAGCGGCCCGACTAGCGGCTCCTACAATGAGCAGTTCTTC
V gene: TRBV10-1; J gene: TRBJ1-1; clone size: NA; D gene: NA; CDR3 protein: CASSGSLGAEAFF; CDR3 DNA: TGCGCCAGCAGTGGTTCTTTAGGGGCAGAAGCTTTCTTT
V gene: TRBV5-1; J gene: TRBJ1-1; clone size: NA; D gene: NA; CDR3 protein: CASSPSQGLSATEAFF; CDR3 DNA: TGCGCCAGCAGCCCGAGTCAGGGGTTGTCGGCCACTGAAGCTTTCTTT
V gene: TRBV24-1; J gene: TRBJ1-1; clone size: NA; D gene: TRBD1; CDR3 protein: CATSDSTGAHSQAFF; CDR3 DNA: TGTGCCACCAGTGACTCGACAGGGGCGCATTCCCAAGCTTTCTTT
V gene: TRBV5-1; J gene: TRBJ2-3; clone size: NA; D gene: NA; CDR3 protein: CASSLSGTSTDTQYF; CDR3 DNA: TGCGCCAGCAGCTTGTCCGGGACTAGCACAGATACGCAGTATTTT
V gene: TRBV10-1; J gene: TRBJ2-7; clone size: once; D gene: TRBD2; CDR3 protein: CASSESFGGTKDKQYF; CDR3 DNA: TGCGCCAGCAGTGAGTCCTTCGGGGGGACTAAGGATAAGCAGTACTTC
V gene: TRBV7-8; J gene: TRBJ1-2; clone size: NA; D gene: NA; CDR3 protein: CASSLDLGGTGYTF; CDR3 DNA: TGTGCCAGCAGCTTAGACCTTGGAGGGACTGGCTACACCTTC